Detailed here is one T cell receptor beta chain. The antigen it binds to is not known. No clone much larger than this one lies a single base away; base qualities are absent. The collaborating institutions used their own protocols to collect whole blood in K2EDTA tubes. For TCRbeta analysis, collaborators shipped samples in one of three forms: frozen whole blood, isolated PBMCs, or DNA extracted from either of those sample types. The immunoSEQ Assay, a bias-controlled multiplex PCR, was used to amplify TCRbeta CDR3 regions from genomic DNA. In the source study's methods: Nucleated cell counts per sample were estimated from amplification of reference gene primers within the assay. Sequence reads were collapsed and filtered to measure the absolute abundance of every unique TCRbeta CDR3 rearrangement. For each sample, productive Simpson clonality was calculated as the square root of Simpson's diversity index across productive rearrangements. The clones in this table, taken by TCRdb from immuneACCESS, are in-frame only. Not every clone is retained; where verified, under half of the shortfall comes from an unresolved V gene, and the cause of the rest is unknown. The D gene and trimming were derived from the DNA, and the V and J assignments and clone size from that table. This sample gives fewer than 250,000 clones in total; about four fifths of them show up just once. In total, the top ten clones hold 4.7% of the sample.

These data belong to a study of blood T cell repertoires in COVID-19 (dated by TCRdb to about 2020). Looking at the study overall: Collaborator samples came from the United States, Italy and Spain and covered acute and convalescent phases of COVID-19. The material from the prospective study consisted of cDNA or gDNA derived from T cells, B-cell-depleted T cells, or PBMCs. Subjects who had been exposed to COVID-19, were actively infected with it, or had recovered from it provided the deeply sampled blood TCRbeta repertoires that made up the dataset. The repertoires were released in a freely available public database meant as a resource for research on the immune response to SARS-CoV-2. Samples were obtained from the ongoing ImmuneRACE study (first 160 participants) and from some 1,300 subjects provided by 6 global collaborators. A de-identified subject ID, COVID-19 status, age in years and sex were almost always included in the sample metadata. HLA class I and class II types, where available, came from metadata supplied by the sample provider rather than from assay-based typing. The investigation overall reported the following: How much clinical and demographic metadata was included differed by source and by participant, and the metadata was provided uncurated.

Sequencing input: peripheral blood. The sequence was obtained from a woman aged 70-85 years with acute or convalescent COVID-19.

The CDR3: CASTLGGGKLFF. The DNA reads as follows: TGTGCCAGCACCCTTGGGGGGGGAAAACTGTTTTTT. The receptor chain draws on TRBV12-3 or TRBV12-4 and TRBJ1-4; tentative D gene TRBD1, with 5 bases matching. V is shortened by 7 bases, J by 10 bases, and the region joining them spans 13 bases. The CDR3 holds 12 amino acids from the cysteine to the phenylalanine. The entry retains the CDR3 DNA only, 36 bases that are in frame from base 1.